This TCR beta chain was retrieved from a study of blood T cells in healthy people across ages. Regarding this clonotype: The antigen is unknown.

This CDR3 region has 18 residues. The germline V and J ends were trimmed by 2 bases and 2 bases, with 21 bases remaining between them. Germline V gives CDR1 MNHEY, CDR2 SVGAGI. Sample-barcoded 5' priming and a J-beta primer mix drove a second PCR of about 7 to 12 cycles. TCRdb reprocessed the 5' RACE reads with MiXCR, giving one entry per CDR3 protein. The sample holds over 300,000 distinct CDR3 sequences; more than 45% are singletons and the top ten take 45% to 60%. Notes on the study in general: The recorded TCR beta diversity per million T cells decreased in a roughly linear manner with age. Unsorted PBMC input precluded a conclusive naive versus antigen-experienced comparison.

Donation came from healthy Caucasian individuals in Russia who were aged roughly 6 to 95. Total RNA extracted from each sample amounted to at least 5.5 micrograms. The sequenced sample was blood. The TCR originated in a man between 60 and 75 years old in good health. The chain couples TRBV6-5 to TRBJ2-5; no clear D gene. The DNA of the CDR3 is TGTGCCAGCAGTTACCCATTCATCACCATTAAGGAGCAAGAGACCCAGTACTTC. It yields the protein CASSYPFITIKEQETQYF.